These 30 T cell receptor beta chains were sequenced from one sample in a study of cytomegalovirus exposure and HLA in healthy donors. The study ran its PCR with 60 Vbeta and 13 Jbeta primers. Here immunoSEQ multiplex PCR was the method, and the copy in TCRdb shows in-frame clones only, minus some. The sample lists hundreds of thousands of clones; about 88% were seen once. The sample comprised PBMCs. These receptors originate from a girl between 2 and 10 years old in good health and CMV-seronegative.

V usage is TRBV28 and J usage is TRBJ2-2; 9 nucleotides match TRBD1. After removal of 3 bases from V and 1 base from J, the junction contained 3 bases not matched to a gene. CDR1 MDHEN and CDR2 SYDVKM come from the germline V gene. The CDR3 covers 16 residues. The CDR3 reads CASSFLDRGNTGELFF. CDR3 sequence (DNA): TGTGCCAGCAGTTTCCTGGACAGGGGGAACACCGGGGAGCTGTTTTTT. Using reference TRBV28 and TRBJ2-2 for the parts outside the CDR3, the full variable domain is DVKVTQSSRYLVKRTGEKVFLECVQDMDHENMFWYRQDPGLGLRLIYFSYDVKMKEKGDIPEGYSVSREKKERFSLILESASTNQTSMYLCASSFLDRGNTGELFFGEGSRLTVL.

In nucleotides, the CDR3 is TGTGCCAGCAGTCCAAACAGGGGCGATACGCAGTATTTT. Translating gives CASSPNRGDTQYF. The rearrangement joins TRBV6-5 to TRBJ2-3; 7 nucleotides match TRBD1. CDR3 length: 13 amino acids. Germline V gives CDR1 MNHEY, CDR2 SVGAGI. V was pared by 5 bases and J by 6 bases, with 5 bases of the junction left unmatched.

The V call is TRBV28, the J call TRBJ1-6; TRBD1 aligns across 8 bases. Per the germline V gene, CDR1 is MDHEN and CDR2 is SYDVKM. Unmatched junction bases numbered 8, after V lost 6 bases and J lost 7 bases. This CDR3 comprises 15 residues. DNA of the CDR3: TGTGCCAGCAGCCTCGCCGGGACAGGCAATTCACCCCTCCACTTT. Translating gives CASSLAGTGNSPLHF.

This clone was seen once. The chain uses TRBV6-6 and TRBJ1-1; 8 bases are shared with TRBD1. V trimming: 4 bases; J trimming: 6 bases; junction bases outside the gene matches: 10. This CDR3 has 15 residues. Germline V gives CDR1 MNHNY, CDR2 SVGAGI (reference sequence). CDR3 protein: CASSSPGRQGSEAFF. The CDR3 region has the DNA TGTGCCAGCAGTTCTCCTGGGAGACAGGGGTCTGAAGCTTTCTTT.

The chain joins TRBV2 to TRBJ2-1; TRBD2 matches at 7 bases. Losses at the gene ends were 7 bases for V and 1 base for J; bases not matched to a gene: 4. The CDR3 spans 14 residues. Germline-derived CDR1 and CDR2 are SNHLY and FYNNEI. The CDR3 DNA reads TGTGCCAGCATGGGACTAACTTCCTACAATGAGCAGTTCTTC. It translates to CASMGLTSYNEQFF. Together with reference TRBV2 and TRBJ2-1, the CDR3 gives the full variable domain: EPEVTQTPSHQVTQMGQEVILRCVPISNHLYFYWYRQILGQKVEFLVSFYNNEISEKSEIFDDQFSVERPDGSNFTLKIRSTKLEDSAMYFCASMGLTSYNEQFFGPGTRLTVL.

The chain combines TRBV10-3 with TRBJ2-3, with 8 bases that match TRBD2. Germline V lookup: CDR1 ENHRY, CDR2 SYGVKD. V lost 5 bases to trimming and J lost 2 bases; unmatched junction nucleotides: 6. This CDR3 spans 15 amino acids. The CDR3 DNA reads as TGTGCCATCAGTCGGGTAGCGGGGACCACAGATACGCAGTATTTT. Translated, it gives CAISRVAGTTDTQYF.

About this clone: Other nucleotide sequences from this sample produce the same CDR3. This chain links TRBV11-2 with TRBJ2-7; no firm D call. The V gene's germline CDR1 is SGHAT and CDR2 FQNNGV. This CDR3 spans 13 amino acids. Trimming cost V 1 base and J 4 bases, with 8 bases left between them. CDR3 amino acids: CASSLGTAYEQYF. The CDR3 DNA reads as TGTGCCAGCAGCTTAGGAACAGCTTACGAGCAGTACTTC.

The V call is TRBV7-9, the J call TRBJ1-1, with D tentatively TRBD1 (5 bases). The CDR3 sequence is 15 residues long. V was clipped by 5 bases and J by 7 bases, with 20 bases between them. CDR1 and CDR2 (germline): SEHNR, FQNEAQ (reference sequence). CDR3 sequence reads: CASSNSGRVNLEAFF. CDR3 sequence (DNA): TGTGCCAGCAGCAATTCAGGGAGGGTCAACCTTGAAGCTTTCTTT.

V usage is TRBV6-6 and J usage is TRBJ2-5; TRBD2 agrees at 16 bases. The CDR3 loop spans 16 amino acids. Germline V gene sequence: CDR1 MNHNY, CDR2 SVGAGI (reference sequence). The V and J ends lost 6 bases and 2 bases, in that order; junction bases with no gene match: 3. In DNA, the CDR3 is TGTGCCAGCAGCAAGGGACTAGCGGGGGGGCAAGAGACCCAGTACTTC. The encoded protein is CASSKGLAGGQETQYF.

This rearrangement joins TRBV10-2 to TRBJ1-5; D not resolved. Trimming removed 3 bases from V and 2 bases from J, with 11 bases in between. Germline V gene lookup returns CDR1 WSHSY and CDR2 SAAADI. This CDR3 contains 15 residues. CDR3 coding DNA: TGCGCCAGCAGTGAAGAGGGAATGGGCAATCAGCCCCAGCATTTT. It is translated as CASSEEGMGNQPQHF.

The V gene is TRBV5-1, the J gene TRBJ2-3; TRBD2 aligns across 8 bases. This CDR3 spans 16 amino acids. Trimming removed 1 base from V and 3 bases from J; junction bases left unmatched: 7. Germline V gene data show CDR1 as SGHRS and CDR2 as YFSETQ. In nucleotides, the CDR3 is TGCGCCAGCAGCTTGAGGGGCGGGGGGCGGACAGATACGCAGTATTTT. Residues: CASSLRGGGRTDTQYF.

This clone was counted only a few times. The CDR3 coding sequence is TGTGCCAGCAGTTTATCGATAGGGGGCAACTATGGCTACACCTTC. This sequence encodes CASSLSIGGNYGYTF. The chain recombines TRBV27 with TRBJ1-2; 7 bases align to TRBD1. Per the germline V gene, CDR1 is MNHEY and CDR2 is SMNVEV (reference sequence). V dropped 0 bases and J dropped 2; count of bases not matched to a gene: 3. The CDR3 sequence is 15 residues long.

This sequence joins TRBV30 and TRBJ1-1; D remains unclear. Germline V gene lookup returns CDR1 GTSNPN and CDR2 SVGIG (reference sequence). V lost 5 bases, J lost 0 bases, and 10 bases lay in between. CDR3 length equals 13 residues. The CDR3 reads CAWLAYLNTEAFF. The CDR3 region has the DNA TGTGCCTGGTTAGCGTACCTGAACACTGAAGCTTTCTTT. The full variable domain, rest sourced from reference TRBV30 and TRBJ1-1, is SQTIHQWPATLVQPVGSPLSLECTVEGTSNPNLYWYRQAAGRGLQLLFYSVGIGQISSEVPQNLSASRPQDRQFILSSKKLLLSDSGFYLCAWLAYLNTEAFFGQGTRLTVV.

The V gene is TRBV7-6, the J gene TRBJ2-1; D not resolved. The CDR3 sequence is 12 residues long. Deletions cut 3 bases from V and 4 bases from J, with 4 bases between. The germline V gene has CDR1 SGHVS and CDR2 FNYEAQ. CDR3 sequence: CASSLSYNEQFF. CDR3 coding DNA: TGTGCCAGCAGCTTGAGTTACAATGAGCAGTTCTTC.

V usage is TRBV10-1 and J usage is TRBJ1-5; the D is unclear. The CDR3 is 13 amino acids. Germline V lookup: CDR1 WNHNN, CDR2 SYGVQD (reference sequence). The V end lost 5 bases, the J end lost 3 bases, and 8 bases lay between the germline ends. The CDR3 sequence is CASSSGPNQPQHF. For the CDR3, the DNA is TGCGCCAGCAGTTCAGGCCCCAATCAGCCCCAGCATTTT.

This rearrangement joins TRBV11-3 to TRBJ2-5; D perhaps matches TRBD2 (6 bases). The DNA end favors TRBJ2-7, so the J call may be wrong. This CDR3 is built from 15 residues. Germline V lookup: CDR1 SGHNT, CDR2 YENEEA. This chain's CDR3 is CASSLSATGSYEQYF. CDR3 DNA sequence: TGTGCCAGCAGCTTATCGGCTACCGGGAGCTACGAGCAGTACTTC.

Concerning this clone itself: Given the absence of the conserved phenylalanine or tryptophan at the CDR3 end, a read error is likely. No DNA is shown, since the ends of the CDR3 on it are uncertain; the CDR3 is the one TCRdb lists. This rearrangement joins TRBV5-1 to TRBJ2-3; the table's D gene call, TRBD2, was not cross checked with the DNA. From germline, CDR1 is SGHRS and CDR2 YFSETQ. The CDR3 is 9 amino acids long, termini counted. CDR3 in amino acids: CATQRLPAG.

V is TRBV6-7 and J is TRBJ2-7, with D perhaps matching TRBD2 (6 bases). TRBV6-7 falls under the ORF class, with uncertain function. The CDR3 runs to 14 residues. The V end lost 2 bases, the J end lost 2 bases, and 10 bases lay between the germline ends. The CDR3 here is CASSYPGETYEQYF. In DNA form, the CDR3 reads TGTGCCAGCAGTTACCCGGGGGAAACCTACGAGCAGTACTTC.

The chain links TRBV11-2 to TRBJ1-1; D might be TRBD1 (5 bases). This CDR3 is built from 15 residues. Germline V CDR1 and CDR2: SGHAT, FQNNGV. Trimming took off 2 bases at V and 10 bases at J, with 20 bases between the two ends. CDR3 DNA sequence: TGTGCCAGCAGCTTAAGTGCGGCAGGGACGGGAGGAGCTTTCTTT. As protein: CASSLSAAGTGGAFF.

The V and J genes are TRBV27 and TRBJ1-2; D unresolved. Germline CDR1 reads MNHEY; CDR2 reads SMNVEV (reference sequence). Trimming pared 0 bases from V and 4 bases from J, leaving 12 bases between. This CDR3 has 15 residues. CDR3 in amino acids: CASSLSSEWAYGYTF. The CDR3 region has the DNA TGTGCCAGCAGTTTATCGTCAGAGTGGGCCTATGGCTACACCTTC.

The chain is built from TRBV21-1 and TRBJ2-7; the D call of TRBD1 is as the table states it, not checked on the DNA. TRBV21-1 corresponds to a pseudogene. CDR3 length: 12 residues. CDR3 sequence: CASEQDSYEQYF. The CDR3 nucleotides are TGTGCCAGCGAACAGGACTCCTACGAGCAGTACTTC.

The chain uses TRBV2 and TRBJ2-5; 9 nucleotides match TRBD2. The J call is doubtful: the DNA matches TRBJ2-7 better. The CDR3 length is 15 residues. The germline gives CDR1 SNHLY, CDR2 FYNNEI. CDR3 DNA: TGTGCCAGCAGTGTATTGCGGGAGGGGTCCCACGAGCAGTACTTC. Its translation: CASSVLREGSHEQYF.

This chain connects TRBV7-2 to TRBJ2-7, with 14 bases aligning to TRBD2. Germline values: CDR1 SGHTA, CDR2 FQGNSA. The CDR3 covers 15 residues. V lost 3 bases, J lost 6 bases, and 4 bases stayed unmatched. DNA of the CDR3: TGTGCCAGCAGCTTGGGACTAGCGGGAGTAGGCGAGCAGTACTTC. It encodes CASSLGLAGVGEQYF.

As DNA, the CDR3 is TGTGCCAGCAGTGAAATGGACAGGGATGAAAAACTGTTTTTT. This sequence encodes CASSEMDRDEKLFF. The V and J genes are TRBV2 and TRBJ1-4, with 8 bases fitting TRBD1. This CDR3 spans 14 amino acids. Trimming removed 2 bases from V and 6 bases from J; junction bases left unmatched: 2. CDR1 and CDR2 (germline): SNHLY, FYNNEI.

In DNA form, the CDR3 reads TGTGCCAGCAGCCAAGGAGCGGGAGGGCCTTACGAGCAGTACTTC. This translates into CASSQGAGGPYEQYF. The chain carries TRBV14 and TRBJ2-7; 10 nucleotides align to TRBD2. The CDR3 is 15 residues long. V lost 1 base to trimming and J lost 4 bases; unmatched junction nucleotides: 4. From germline, CDR1 is SGHDN and CDR2 FVKESK.

The rearrangement joins TRBV29-1 to TRBJ1-1; unclear D gene. V was clipped by 7 bases and J by 4 bases, with 16 bases between them. This CDR3 spans 13 amino acids. Germline CDR1 is SQVTM and CDR2 is ANQGSEA. CDR3 residues: CSAAGLFVTEAFF. Here the CDR3 DNA reads TGCAGCGCAGCGGGCTTATTCGTCACTGAAGCTTTCTTT.

The chain is built from TRBV7-9 and TRBJ1-5; D may be TRBD1 (6 bases). Trimming took 5 bases from V and 5 from J, leaving 13 bases between them. This CDR3 has 14 amino acids. Germline CDR1 is SEHNR and CDR2 is FQNEAQ (reference sequence). The CDR3 DNA reads as TGTGCCAGCAGCGGAGGTACAGGGCATCAGCCCCAGCATTTT. This encodes CASSGGTGHQPQHF.

The chain links TRBV5-1 to TRBJ2-5, with 11 bases identical to TRBD2. The CDR3 has 16 residues. V trimming: 0 bases; J trimming: 5 bases; junction bases outside the gene matches: 6. CDR1 and CDR2 from the germline V gene are SGHRS and YFSETQ. For the CDR3, the DNA is TGCGCCAGCAGCTTGGGGGGACTAGCGGAGTTGGAGACCCAGTACTTC. Amino acids: CASSLGGLAELETQYF.

The chain recombines TRBV5-1 with TRBJ1-1, with D tentatively TRBD1 (6 bases). This CDR3 is built from 15 residues. With 3 bases removed from V and 1 base from J, the gap between germline ends came to 13 bases. The germline gives CDR1 SGHRS, CDR2 YFSETQ. The CDR3 reads CASSWYRVENTEAFF. CDR3 DNA sequence: TGCGCCAGCAGCTGGTACAGGGTCGAGAACACTGAAGCTTTCTTT.

The chain combines TRBV5-4 with TRBJ2-1; 12 positions match TRBD2. The CDR3 runs 15 residues. The V gene's germline CDR1 is SGHNT and CDR2 YYREEE (reference sequence). Germline trimming cut 0 bases from V and 10 bases from J; bases unmatched to any gene: 5. The CDR3 reads CASSLAPSGGAEQFF. CDR3 sequence (DNA): TGTGCCAGCAGCTTGGCGCCTAGCGGGGGGGCGGAGCAGTTCTTC.